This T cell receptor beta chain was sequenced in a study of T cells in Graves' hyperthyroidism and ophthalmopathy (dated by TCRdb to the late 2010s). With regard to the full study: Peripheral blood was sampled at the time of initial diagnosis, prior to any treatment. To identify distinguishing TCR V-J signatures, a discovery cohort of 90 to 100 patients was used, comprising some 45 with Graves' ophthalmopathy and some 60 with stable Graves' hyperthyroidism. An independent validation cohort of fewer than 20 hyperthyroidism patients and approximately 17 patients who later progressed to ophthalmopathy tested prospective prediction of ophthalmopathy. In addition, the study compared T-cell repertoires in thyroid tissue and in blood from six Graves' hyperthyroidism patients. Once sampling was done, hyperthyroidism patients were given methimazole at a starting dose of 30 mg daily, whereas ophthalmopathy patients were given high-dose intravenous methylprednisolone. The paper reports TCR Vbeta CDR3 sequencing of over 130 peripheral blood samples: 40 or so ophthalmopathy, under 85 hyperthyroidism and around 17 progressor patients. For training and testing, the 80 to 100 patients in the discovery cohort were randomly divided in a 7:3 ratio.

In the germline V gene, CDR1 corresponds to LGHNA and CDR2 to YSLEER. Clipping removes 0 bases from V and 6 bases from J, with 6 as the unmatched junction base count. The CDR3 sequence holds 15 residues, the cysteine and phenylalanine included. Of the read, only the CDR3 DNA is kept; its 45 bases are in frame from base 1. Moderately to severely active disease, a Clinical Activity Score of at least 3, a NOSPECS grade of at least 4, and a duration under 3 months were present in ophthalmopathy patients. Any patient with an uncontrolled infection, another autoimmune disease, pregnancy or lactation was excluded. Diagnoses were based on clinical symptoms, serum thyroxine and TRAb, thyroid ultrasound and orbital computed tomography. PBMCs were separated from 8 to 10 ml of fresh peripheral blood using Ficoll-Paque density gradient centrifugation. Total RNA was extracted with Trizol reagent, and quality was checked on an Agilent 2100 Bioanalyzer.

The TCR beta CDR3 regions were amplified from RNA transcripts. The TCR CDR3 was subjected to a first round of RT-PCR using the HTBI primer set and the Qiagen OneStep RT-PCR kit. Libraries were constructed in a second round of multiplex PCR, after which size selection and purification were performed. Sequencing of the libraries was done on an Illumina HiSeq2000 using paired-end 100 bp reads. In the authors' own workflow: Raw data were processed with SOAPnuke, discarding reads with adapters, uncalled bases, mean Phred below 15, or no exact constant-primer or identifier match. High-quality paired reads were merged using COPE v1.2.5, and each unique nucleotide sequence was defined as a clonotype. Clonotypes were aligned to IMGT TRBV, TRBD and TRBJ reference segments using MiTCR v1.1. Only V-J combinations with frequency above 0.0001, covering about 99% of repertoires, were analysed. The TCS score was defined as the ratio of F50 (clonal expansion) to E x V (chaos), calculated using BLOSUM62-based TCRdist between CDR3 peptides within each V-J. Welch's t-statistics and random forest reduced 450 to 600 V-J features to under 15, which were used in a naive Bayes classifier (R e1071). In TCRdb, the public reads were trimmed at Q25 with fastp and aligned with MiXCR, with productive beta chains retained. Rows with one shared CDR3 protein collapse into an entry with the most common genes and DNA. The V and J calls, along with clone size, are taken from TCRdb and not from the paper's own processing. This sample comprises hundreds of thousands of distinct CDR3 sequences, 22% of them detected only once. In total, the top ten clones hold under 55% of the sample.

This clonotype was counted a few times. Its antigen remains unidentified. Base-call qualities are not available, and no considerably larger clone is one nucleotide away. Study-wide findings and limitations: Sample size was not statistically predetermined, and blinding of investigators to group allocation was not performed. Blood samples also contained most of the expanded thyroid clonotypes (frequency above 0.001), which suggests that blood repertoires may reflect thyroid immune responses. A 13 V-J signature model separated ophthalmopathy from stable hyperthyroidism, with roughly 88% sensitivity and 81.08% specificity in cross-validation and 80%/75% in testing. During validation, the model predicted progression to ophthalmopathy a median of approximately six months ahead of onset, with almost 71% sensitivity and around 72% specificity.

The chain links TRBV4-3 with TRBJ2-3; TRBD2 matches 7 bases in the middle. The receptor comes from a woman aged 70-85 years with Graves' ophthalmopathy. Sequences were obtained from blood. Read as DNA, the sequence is TGCGCCAGCAGCCAAGATCACATGGGAGGGGATACGCAGTATTTT. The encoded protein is CASSQDHMGGDTQYF.